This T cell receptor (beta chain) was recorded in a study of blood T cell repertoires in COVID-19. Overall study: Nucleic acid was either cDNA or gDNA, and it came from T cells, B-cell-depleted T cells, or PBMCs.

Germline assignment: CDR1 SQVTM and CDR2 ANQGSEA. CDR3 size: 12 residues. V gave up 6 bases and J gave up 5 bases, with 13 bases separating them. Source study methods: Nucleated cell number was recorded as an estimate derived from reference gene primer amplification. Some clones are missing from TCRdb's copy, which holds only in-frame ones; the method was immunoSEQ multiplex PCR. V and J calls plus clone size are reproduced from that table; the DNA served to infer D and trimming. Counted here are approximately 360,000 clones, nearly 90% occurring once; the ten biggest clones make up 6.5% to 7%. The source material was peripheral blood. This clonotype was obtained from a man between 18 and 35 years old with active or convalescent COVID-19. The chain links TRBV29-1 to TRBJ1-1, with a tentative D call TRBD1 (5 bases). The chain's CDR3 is CSVAPGLTEAFF. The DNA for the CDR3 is TGCAGCGTCGCCCCAGGGTTAACTGAAGCTTTCTTT. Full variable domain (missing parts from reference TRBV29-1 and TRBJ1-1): SAVISQKPSRDICQRGTSLTIQCQVDSQVTMMFWYRQQPGQSLTLIATANQGSEATYESGFVIDKFPISRPNLTFSTLTVSNMSPEDSSIYLCSVAPGLTEAFFGQGTRLTVV.